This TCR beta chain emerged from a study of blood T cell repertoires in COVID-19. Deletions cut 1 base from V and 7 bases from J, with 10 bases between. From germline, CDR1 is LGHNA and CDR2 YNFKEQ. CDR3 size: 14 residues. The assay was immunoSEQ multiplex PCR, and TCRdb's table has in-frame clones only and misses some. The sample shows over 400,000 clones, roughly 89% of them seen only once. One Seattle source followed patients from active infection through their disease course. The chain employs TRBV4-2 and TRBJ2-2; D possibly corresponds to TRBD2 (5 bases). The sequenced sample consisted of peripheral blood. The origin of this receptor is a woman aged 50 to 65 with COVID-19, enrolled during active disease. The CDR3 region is CASSQAFSDGELFF. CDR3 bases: TGTGCCAGCAGCCAAGCGTTTAGCGACGGGGAGCTGTTTTTT.